The clone carrying this T cell receptor beta chain has more than one count but fewer than ten. Its specificity is unknown. Through a sample-barcoded 5' primer and a J-beta primer mix, a second PCR was run for roughly 7 to 11 cycles. Each cDNA molecule received a tag from a template-switch adaptor that had 12 random nucleotides. A single record per CDR3 protein comes from TCRdb applying MiXCR to the 5' RACE reads. The sample lists about 1.6 million distinct CDR3 sequences; about 35% were seen once. Every participating donor contributed approximately 10 milliliters of peripheral blood through a draw. The source of the sample is a study of blood T cells in healthy people across ages. Looked up from germline, CDR1 is SEHNR and CDR2 is FQNEAQ (reference sequence). The CDR3 sequence is 15 residues long. J lost 5 bases, V lost 4 bases, and 7 bases had no gene match. Notes on the study in general: Bulk PBMC profiling left naive and antigen-experienced comparisons inconclusive.

This clonotype was sampled from a woman in her twenties or thirties in good health. The sample taken for sequencing was blood. The rearrangement links TRBV7-9 to TRBJ2-5, with TRBD1 identical over 10 bases. The CDR3 bases are TGTGCCAGCAGCTCCGGACAGGGGGGGAGGGAGACCCAGTACTTC. Protein: CASSSGQGGRETQYF. The full variable domain, completed using reference TRBV7-9 and TRBJ2-5, is DTGVSQNPRHKITKRGQNVTFRCDPISEHNRLYWYRQTLGQGPEFLTYFQNEAQLEKSRLLSDRFSAERPKGSFSTLEIQRTEQGDSAMYLCASSSGQGGRETQYFGPGTRLLVL.